Shown below are 21 T cell receptor beta chains from a single sample sequenced in a study of T cell responses to AZD1222 COVID-19 vaccine. Sequenced by immunoSEQ multiplex PCR; TCRdb stores in-frame clones only, minus some. This sample's clone table lists around 140,000 clones. The sequencing input was peripheral blood. Receptors were obtained from an adult in good health.

The rearrangement joins TRBV2 to TRBJ1-5; TRBD1 is a possible D gene (5 bases). The CDR3 is 15 residues long. Trimming took 1 base from V and 1 from J, leaving 8 bases between them. The V gene's germline CDR1 is SNHLY and CDR2 FYNNEI. The CDR3 coding sequence is TGTGCCAGCAGTGAAGTGGGGGGGAGCAATCAGCCCCAGCATTTT. It yields the protein CASSEVGGSNQPQHF.

The V call is TRBV7-6, the J call TRBJ1-4, with 7 bases aligning to TRBD1. The ends lost 1 base at V and 8 bases at J; junction bases unmatched: 10. The CDR3 covers 16 residues. Germline CDR1 is SGHVS and CDR2 is FNYEAQ. CDR3 bases: TGTGCCAGCAGCTTAGGGGCGGGCAGGGGGTCGGAAAAACTGTTTTTT. Amino acids: CASSLGAGRGSEKLFF.

This sequence joins TRBV11-3 and TRBJ2-1, with D possibly matching TRBD1 (6 bases). V was clipped by 6 bases and J by 7 bases, with 13 bases between them. The CDR3 has 13 residues. The germline V gene encodes CDR1 SGHNT and CDR2 YENEEA. CDR3 sequence: CASSSGVMNEQFF. CDR3 nucleotide sequence: TGTGCCAGCAGTTCAGGGGTTATGAATGAGCAGTTCTTC.

The chain carries TRBV5-8 and TRBJ2-7, with D tentatively TRBD2 (6 bases). V was pared by 0 bases and J by 2 bases, with 9 bases between. This CDR3 region has 14 residues. Germline lookup yields CDR1 SGHTS and CDR2 YDEGEE. The CDR3 region is CASSLGRVPYEQYF. For the CDR3, the DNA is TGTGCCAGCAGCTTGGGGAGGGTACCCTACGAGCAGTACTTC.

The V gene is TRBV6-2 or TRBV6-3, the J gene TRBJ2-7; D unclear. The CDR3 extends over 15 amino acids. Germline loops: CDR1 MNHEY, CDR2 SVGEGT. Trimming took off 2 bases at V and 0 bases at J, with 11 bases between the two ends. CDR3 amino acids: CASSYQGMSSYEQYF. CDR3 nucleotide sequence: TGTGCCAGCAGTTACCAAGGGATGAGCTCCTACGAGCAGTACTTC.

The chain links TRBV19 to TRBJ2-3, with 11 bases fitting TRBD2. Germline V gene lookup returns CDR1 LNHDA and CDR2 SQIVND (reference sequence). The CDR3 runs 15 residues. V gave up 5 bases and J gave up 4 bases; unmatched junction bases: 5. CDR3 in DNA: TGTGCCAGTAGTGCTAGCGGGGGGCGGGCAGATACGCAGTATTTT. This gives the protein CASSASGGRADTQYF.

The V gene is TRBV6-1, the J gene TRBJ1-1; tentative D call: TRBD1 (5 bases). This CDR3 has 13 amino acids. CDR1 MNHNS and CDR2 SASEGT come from the germline V gene. V was trimmed by 2 bases and J by 8 bases, leaving 12 bases between them. CDR3 amino acids: CASSEPTGTEAFF. In nucleotides, the CDR3 is TGTGCCAGCAGTGAACCAACAGGCACAGAAGCTTTCTTT.

V is TRBV6-5 and J is TRBJ1-4; D call uncertain. V lost 4 bases and J lost 7, with 13 bases in between. The germline V gene encodes CDR1 MNHEY and CDR2 SVGAGI. The CDR3 contains 14 residues. Here the CDR3 DNA reads TGTGCCAGCAGTTCTTTGGGGAAGGGTGAAAAACTGTTTTTT. It translates to CASSSLGKGEKLFF.

The chain joins TRBV19 to TRBJ1-5; D gene ambiguous. The germline V and J ends were trimmed by 5 bases and 0 bases, with 11 bases remaining between them. Looked up from germline, CDR1 is LNHDA and CDR2 is SQIVND (reference sequence). This CDR3 is 15 amino acids long. Here the CDR3 DNA reads TGTGCCAGTAGTTTTCTCCTTTATAGCAATCAGCCCCAGCATTTT. Translating it yields CASSFLLYSNQPQHF.

The V call is TRBV27, the J call TRBJ1-5; D is uncertain. The V gene lost 3 bases and the J gene lost 0 bases, with 6 bases spanning the gap. Germline V lookup: CDR1 MNHEY, CDR2 SMNVEV (reference sequence). The CDR3 has 14 amino acids. The CDR3 region has the DNA TGTGCCAGCAGTTTCGGTGGTAGCAATCAGCCCCAGCATTTT. This codes for CASSFGGSNQPQHF.

V gene TRBV27 combines with J gene TRBJ1-2; 10 bases are shared with TRBD1. Per germline, CDR1 MNHEY and CDR2 SMNVEV (reference sequence). Unmatched junction bases numbered 5, after V lost 2 bases and J lost 2 bases. The CDR3 is 16 residues long. CDR3 coding DNA: TGTGCCAGCAGTTTAGTCCCGGGACAGGGGAACTATGGCTACACCTTC. This encodes CASSLVPGQGNYGYTF.

The CDR3 protein is CASSNTRGVGKLFF. The CDR3 DNA is TGTGCCAGCAGTAACACCCGGGGGGTAGGAAAACTGTTTTTT. V gene TRBV6-5 combines with J gene TRBJ1-4, with D possibly TRBD1 on 5 matching bases. Trimming cost V 5 bases and J 10 bases, with 17 bases left between them. Germline V CDR1 and CDR2: MNHEY, SVGAGI. The CDR3 is 14 amino acids.

V usage is TRBV7-2 and J usage is TRBJ2-3; D not certain. The V end lost 1 base, the J end lost 5 bases, and 19 bases lay between the germline ends. This CDR3 comprises 17 residues. The germline V gene has CDR1 SGHTA and CDR2 FQGNSA. Here the CDR3 DNA reads TGTGCCAGCAGCTTAGGTTTGGGCTACCTTTCGGGAGATACGCAGTATTTT. The encoded protein is CASSLGLGYLSGDTQYF.

The V call is TRBV13, the J call TRBJ2-7, with D possibly being TRBD1 or TRBD2 (5 bases each). Trimming shortened V by 0 bases and J by 1 base, and 10 bases separated the two germline ends. Germline CDR1 reads PRHDT; CDR2 reads FYEKMQ (reference sequence). The CDR3 sequence is 15 residues long. The DNA of the CDR3 is TGTGCCAGCAGCTTAGGCGGGACGGCTTCCTACGAGCAGTACTTC. Translation gives CASSLGGTASYEQYF.

The chain joins TRBV5-1 to TRBJ2-3; TRBD1 aligns across 8 bases. The junction had 5 bases not matched to a gene; V was cut back by 1 base and J by 1 base. Germline V gene sequence: CDR1 SGHRS, CDR2 YFSETQ. The CDR3 spans 16 residues. CDR3: CASSLRPGQGTDTQYF. Here the CDR3 DNA reads TGCGCCAGCAGCTTGCGACCGGGACAGGGCACAGATACGCAGTATTTT.

The chain carries TRBV7-9 and TRBJ1-6; D is undetermined. Trimming removed 3 bases at V and 7 bases at J, with 4 bases between. The length of the CDR3 is 12 residues. Germline assignment: CDR1 SEHNR and CDR2 FQNEAQ (reference sequence). CDR3 sequence reads: CASSLVNSPLHF. CDR3 bases: TGTGCCAGCAGCTTGGTGAATTCACCCCTCCACTTT.

This chain links TRBV12-5 with TRBJ2-1; the D gene is possibly TRBD1 (7 bases). The V end lost 7 bases, the J end lost 0 bases, and 22 bases lay between the germline ends. The CDR3 covers 18 residues. Germline lookup yields CDR1 LGHNT and CDR2 FRNRAP. CDR3 DNA sequence: TGTGCTAGTGCCTTCTCTTTCGGGGGACAGACCTCCTACAATGAGCAGTTCTTC. This sequence encodes CASAFSFGGQTSYNEQFF.

The chain couples TRBV4-1 to TRBJ1-3, with D uncertain. Germline V gene data show CDR1 as MGHRA and CDR2 as YSYEKL. Trimming took off 7 bases at V and 0 bases at J, with 16 bases between the two ends. This CDR3 spans 16 amino acids. The CDR3 reads CASTPASFFSGNTIYF. The CDR3 DNA follows: TGCGCCAGCACCCCAGCGTCGTTCTTCTCTGGAAACACCATATATTTT.

The chain combines TRBV5-8 with TRBJ1-2; D not certain. This CDR3 spans 15 amino acids. V lost 0 bases and J lost 3, with 12 bases in between. CDR1 is SGHTS, CDR2 YDEGEE, per germline. The CDR3 loop is CASSLVTERHYGYTF. The CDR3 DNA is TGTGCCAGCAGCTTGGTCACGGAGAGGCACTATGGCTACACCTTC.

V gene TRBV30 combines with J gene TRBJ1-2; D perhaps matches TRBD1 (5 bases). V lost 2 bases and J lost 4, with 17 bases in between. The CDR3 runs 15 residues. From germline, CDR1 is GTSNPN and CDR2 SVGIG (reference sequence). CDR3 nucleotide sequence: TGTGCCTGGAGTCCTATAGGAACAGGCGGCTATGGCTACACCTTC. It encodes CAWSPIGTGGYGYTF.

Remarks on this clone: Other DNA sequences in the same sample also yield this CDR3. This sequence joins TRBV5-1 and TRBJ1-1, with TRBD1 as a possible D gene (5 bases). V shed 4 bases and J shed 1 base, with 11 bases lying between them. CDR3 length equals 14 residues. From germline, CDR1 is SGHRS and CDR2 YFSETQ. The CDR3 loop reads CASSPGHGNTEAFF. CDR3 nucleotide sequence: TGCGCCAGCAGCCCAGGACACGGGAACACTGAAGCTTTCTTT.